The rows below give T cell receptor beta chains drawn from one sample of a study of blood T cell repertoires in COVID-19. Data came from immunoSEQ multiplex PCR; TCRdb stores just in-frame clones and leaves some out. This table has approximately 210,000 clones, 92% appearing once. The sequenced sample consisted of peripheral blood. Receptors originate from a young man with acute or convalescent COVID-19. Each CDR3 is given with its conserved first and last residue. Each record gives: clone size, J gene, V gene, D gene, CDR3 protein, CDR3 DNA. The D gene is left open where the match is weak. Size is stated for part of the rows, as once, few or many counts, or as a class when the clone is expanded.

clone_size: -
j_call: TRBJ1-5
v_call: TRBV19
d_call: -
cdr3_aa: CASSLALGGQPQHF
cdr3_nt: TGTGCCAGTAGTCTCGCTCTTGGCGGTCAGCCCCAGCATTTT

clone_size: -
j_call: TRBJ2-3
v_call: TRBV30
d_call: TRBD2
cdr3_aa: CAFTQRGGNTDTQYF
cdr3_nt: TGTGCCTTCACGCAGCGGGGGGGCAACACAGATACGCAGTATTTT

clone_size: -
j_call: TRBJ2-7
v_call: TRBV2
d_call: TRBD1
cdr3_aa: CASSEGQGAYEQYF
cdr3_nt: TGTGCCAGCAGCGAGGGACAGGGAGCCTACGAGCAGTACTTC

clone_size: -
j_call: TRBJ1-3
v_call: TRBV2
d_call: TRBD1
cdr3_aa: CASRETGGSGNTIYF
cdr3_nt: TGTGCCAGCAGAGAAACAGGGGGCTCTGGAAACACCATATATTTT

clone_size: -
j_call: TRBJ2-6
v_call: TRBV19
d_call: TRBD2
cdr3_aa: CASSTRTSGKSGANVLTF
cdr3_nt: TGTGCCAGTAGTACCAGGACTAGCGGGAAATCTGGGGCCAACGTCCTGACTTTC

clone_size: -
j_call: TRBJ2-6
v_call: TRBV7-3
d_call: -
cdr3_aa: CASSPRSTLSGANVLTF
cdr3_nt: TGTGCCAGCAGCCCCAGGTCCACCCTCTCTGGGGCCAACGTCCTGACTTTC

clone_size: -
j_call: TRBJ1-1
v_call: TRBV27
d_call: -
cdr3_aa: CASRMITNTEAFF
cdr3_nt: TGTGCCAGCAGAATGATCACAAACACTGAAGCTTTCTTT

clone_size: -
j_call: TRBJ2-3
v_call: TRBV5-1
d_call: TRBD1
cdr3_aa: CASSSDRMGTDTQYF
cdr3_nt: TGCGCCAGCAGCTCGGACAGGATGGGCACAGATACGCAGTATTTT

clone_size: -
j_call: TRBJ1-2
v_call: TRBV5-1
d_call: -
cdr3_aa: CASSPGRVWGDYGYTF
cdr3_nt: TGCGCCAGCAGCCCGGGCAGGGTCTGGGGGGACTATGGCTACACCTTC

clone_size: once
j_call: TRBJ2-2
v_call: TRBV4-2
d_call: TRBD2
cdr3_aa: CASSPSGGRANTGELFF
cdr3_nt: TGTGCCAGCAGCCCATCGGGGGGGAGGGCGAACACCGGGGAGCTGTTTTTT

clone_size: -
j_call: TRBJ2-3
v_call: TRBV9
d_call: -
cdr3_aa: CASSPRTGADTQYF
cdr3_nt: TGTGCCAGCAGCCCCCGGACTGGAGCTGATACGCAGTATTTT

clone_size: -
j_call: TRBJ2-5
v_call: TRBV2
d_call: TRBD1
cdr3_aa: CASSGDRGPQYF
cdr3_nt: TGTGCCAGCAGTGGAGACAGGGGGCCCCAGTACTTC

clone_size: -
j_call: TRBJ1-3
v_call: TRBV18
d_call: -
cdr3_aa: CASSPIRSGEGNTIYF
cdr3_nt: TGTGCCAGCTCACCGATTCGATCAGGGGAGGGAAACACCATATATTTT

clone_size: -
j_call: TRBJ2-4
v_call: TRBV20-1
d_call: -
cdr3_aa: CSASLAIIQYF
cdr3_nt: TGCAGTGCTAGTTTGGCCATCATTCAGTACTTC

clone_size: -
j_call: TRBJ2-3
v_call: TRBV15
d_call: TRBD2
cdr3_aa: CATSSPLAAGLDTQYF
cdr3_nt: TGTGCCACCAGCAGCCCACTAGCGGCCGGGCTGGATACGCAGTATTTT